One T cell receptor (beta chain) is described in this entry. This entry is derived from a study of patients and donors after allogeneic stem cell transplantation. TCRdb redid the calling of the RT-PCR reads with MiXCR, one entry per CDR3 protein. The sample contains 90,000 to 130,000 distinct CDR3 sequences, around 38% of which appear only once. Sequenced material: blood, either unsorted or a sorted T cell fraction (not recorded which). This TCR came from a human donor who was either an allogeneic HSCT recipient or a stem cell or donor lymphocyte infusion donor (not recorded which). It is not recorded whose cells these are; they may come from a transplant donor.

CDR3 sequence reads: CSVGRGRAPGELFF. The CDR3 DNA reads TGCAGCGTTGGTCGCGGGAGGGCCCCCGGGGAGCTGTTTTTT. The chain links TRBV29-1 to TRBJ2-2, with 9 bases aligning to TRBD2. The CDR3 loop spans 14 amino acids. Germline CDR1 and CDR2: SQVTM and ANQGSEA. V lost 4 bases to trimming and J lost 6 bases; unmatched junction nucleotides: 6.